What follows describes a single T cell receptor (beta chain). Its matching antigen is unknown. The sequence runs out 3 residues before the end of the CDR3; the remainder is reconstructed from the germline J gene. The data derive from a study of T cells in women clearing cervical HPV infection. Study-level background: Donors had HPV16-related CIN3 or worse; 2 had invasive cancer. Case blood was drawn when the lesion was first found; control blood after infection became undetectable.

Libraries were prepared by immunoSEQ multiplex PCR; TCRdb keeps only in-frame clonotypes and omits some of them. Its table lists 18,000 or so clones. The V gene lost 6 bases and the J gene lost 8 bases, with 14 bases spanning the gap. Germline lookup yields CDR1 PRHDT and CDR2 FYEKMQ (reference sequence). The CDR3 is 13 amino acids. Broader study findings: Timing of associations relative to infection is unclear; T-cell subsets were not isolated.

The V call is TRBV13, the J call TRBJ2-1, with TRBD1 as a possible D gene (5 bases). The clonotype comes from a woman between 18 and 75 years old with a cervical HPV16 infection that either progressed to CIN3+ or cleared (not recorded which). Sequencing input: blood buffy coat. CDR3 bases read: TGTGCCAGCAGATCCATAGGGGCGGATGAG. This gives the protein CASRSIGADE. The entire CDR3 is CASRSIGADEQFF.